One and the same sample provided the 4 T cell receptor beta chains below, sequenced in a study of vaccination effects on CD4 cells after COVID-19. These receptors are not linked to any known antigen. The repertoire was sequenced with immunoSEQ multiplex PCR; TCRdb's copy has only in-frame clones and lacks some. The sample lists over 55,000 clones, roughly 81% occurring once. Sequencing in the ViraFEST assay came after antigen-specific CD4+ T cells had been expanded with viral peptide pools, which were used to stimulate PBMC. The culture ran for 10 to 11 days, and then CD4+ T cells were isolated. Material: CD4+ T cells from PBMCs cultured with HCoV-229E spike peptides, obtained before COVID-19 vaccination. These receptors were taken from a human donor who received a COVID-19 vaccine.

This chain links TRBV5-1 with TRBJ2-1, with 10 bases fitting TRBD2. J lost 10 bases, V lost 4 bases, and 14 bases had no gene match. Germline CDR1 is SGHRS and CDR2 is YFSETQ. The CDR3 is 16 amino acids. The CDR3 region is CASSHTGGSGGREQFF. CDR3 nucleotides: TGCGCCAGCAGCCACACAGGGGGTAGCGGGGGGCGGGAGCAGTTCTTC.

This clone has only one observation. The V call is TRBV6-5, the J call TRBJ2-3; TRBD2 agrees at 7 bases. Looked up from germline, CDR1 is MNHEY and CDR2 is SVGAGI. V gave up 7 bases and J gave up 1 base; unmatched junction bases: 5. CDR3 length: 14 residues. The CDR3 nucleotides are TGTGCCAGCACAGCGGGACTTCGCACAGATACGCAGTATTTT. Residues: CASTAGLRTDTQYF.

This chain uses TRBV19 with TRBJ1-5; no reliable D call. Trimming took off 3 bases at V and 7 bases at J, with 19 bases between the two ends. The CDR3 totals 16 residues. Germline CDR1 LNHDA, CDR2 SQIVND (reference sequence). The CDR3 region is CASSIKAVAVGQPQHF. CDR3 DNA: TGTGCCAGTAGTATTAAGGCGGTAGCGGTTGGCCAGCCCCAGCATTTT. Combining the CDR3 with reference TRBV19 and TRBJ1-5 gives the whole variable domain DGGITQSPKYLFRKEGQNVTLSCEQNLNHDAMYWYRQDPGQGLRLIYYSQIVNDFQKGDIAEGYSVSREKKESFPLTVTSAQKNPTAFYLCASSIKAVAVGQPQHFGDGTRLSIL.

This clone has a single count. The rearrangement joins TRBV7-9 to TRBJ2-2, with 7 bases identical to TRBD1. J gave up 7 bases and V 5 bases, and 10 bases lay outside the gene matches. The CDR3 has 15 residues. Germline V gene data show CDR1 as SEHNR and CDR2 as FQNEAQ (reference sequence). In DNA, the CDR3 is TGTGCCAGCAGCGCCCGACAGGGTCTAGGCGGGGAGCTGTTTTTT. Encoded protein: CASSARQGLGGELFF.